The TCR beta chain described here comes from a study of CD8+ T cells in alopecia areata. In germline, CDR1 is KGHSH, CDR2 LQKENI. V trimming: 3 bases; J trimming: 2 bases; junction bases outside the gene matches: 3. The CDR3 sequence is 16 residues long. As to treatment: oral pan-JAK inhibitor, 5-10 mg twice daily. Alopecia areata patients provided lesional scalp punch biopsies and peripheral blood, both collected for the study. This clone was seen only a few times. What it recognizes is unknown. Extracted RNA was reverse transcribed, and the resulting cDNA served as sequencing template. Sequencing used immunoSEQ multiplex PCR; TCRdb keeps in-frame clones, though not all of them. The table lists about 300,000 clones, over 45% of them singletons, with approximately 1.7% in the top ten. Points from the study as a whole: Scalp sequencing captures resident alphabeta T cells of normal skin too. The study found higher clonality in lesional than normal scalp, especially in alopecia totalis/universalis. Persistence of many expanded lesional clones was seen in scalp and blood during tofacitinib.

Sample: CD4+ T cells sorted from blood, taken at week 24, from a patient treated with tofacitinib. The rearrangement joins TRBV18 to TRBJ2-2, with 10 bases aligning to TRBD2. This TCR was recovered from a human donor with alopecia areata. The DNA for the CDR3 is TGTGCCAGCTCACCGCGGACTAGCGGAAACACCGGGGAGCTGTTTTTT. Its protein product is CASSPRTSGNTGELFF.